This T cell receptor (beta chain) emerged from a study of cytomegalovirus exposure and HLA in healthy donors. Use of 60 Vbeta and 13 Jbeta primers characterized the PCR. Libraries were prepared by immunoSEQ multiplex PCR; TCRdb keeps only in-frame clonotypes and omits some of them. The sample carries under 150,000 clones, roughly 70% recorded once. This clone has only a few counts. The length of the CDR3 is 14 residues. V shed 3 bases, J shed 3 bases, and the junction held 3 bases outside the gene matches. The germline V gene encodes CDR1 LGHNA and CDR2 YNFKEQ. Specimen: PBMCs. The receptor comes from a man aged 50 or older in good health and CMV-seropositive. The chain has TRBV4-2 and TRBJ2-5, with TRBD2 matching 8 bases. The CDR3 loop reads CASSQGTREETQYF. DNA for the CDR3: TGTGCCAGCAGCCAGGGGACTAGGGAAGAGACCCAGTACTTC.